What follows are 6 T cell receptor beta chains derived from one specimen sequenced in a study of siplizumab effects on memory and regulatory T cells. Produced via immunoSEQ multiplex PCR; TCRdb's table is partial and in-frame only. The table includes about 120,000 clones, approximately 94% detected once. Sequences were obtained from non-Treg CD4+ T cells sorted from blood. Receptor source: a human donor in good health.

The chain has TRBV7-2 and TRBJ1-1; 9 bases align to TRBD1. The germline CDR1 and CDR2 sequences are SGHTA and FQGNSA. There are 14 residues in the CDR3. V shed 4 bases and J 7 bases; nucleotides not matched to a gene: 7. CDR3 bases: TGTGCCAGCAGCTCACTACAGGGGGCGGTTGAAGCTTTCTTT. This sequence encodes CASSSLQGAVEAFF.

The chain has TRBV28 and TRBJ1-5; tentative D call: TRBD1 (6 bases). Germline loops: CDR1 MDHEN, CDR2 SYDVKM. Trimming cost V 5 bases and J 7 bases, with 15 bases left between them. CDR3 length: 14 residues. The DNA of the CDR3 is TGTGCCAGCAGTGGGCAGGGGACGAGACAGCCCCAGCATTTT. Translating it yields CASSGQGTRQPQHF.

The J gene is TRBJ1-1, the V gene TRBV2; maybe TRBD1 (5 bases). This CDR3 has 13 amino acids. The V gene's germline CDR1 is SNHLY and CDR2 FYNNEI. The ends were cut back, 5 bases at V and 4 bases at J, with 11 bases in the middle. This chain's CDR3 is CASSWDGPTEAFF. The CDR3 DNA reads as TGTGCCAGCAGTTGGGACGGACCCACTGAAGCTTTCTTT.

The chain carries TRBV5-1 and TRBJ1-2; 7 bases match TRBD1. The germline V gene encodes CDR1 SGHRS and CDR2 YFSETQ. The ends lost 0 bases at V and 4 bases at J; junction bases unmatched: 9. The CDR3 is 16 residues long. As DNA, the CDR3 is TGCGCCAGCAGCTTGGAGCCGACAGGGCTACCCTATGGCTACACCTTC. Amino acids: CASSLEPTGLPYGYTF.

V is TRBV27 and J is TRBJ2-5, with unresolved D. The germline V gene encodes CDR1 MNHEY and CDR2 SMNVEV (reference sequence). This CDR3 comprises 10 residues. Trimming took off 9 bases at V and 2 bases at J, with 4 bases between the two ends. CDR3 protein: CARTQETQYF. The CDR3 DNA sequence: TGTGCCAGAACGCAAGAGACCCAGTACTTC.

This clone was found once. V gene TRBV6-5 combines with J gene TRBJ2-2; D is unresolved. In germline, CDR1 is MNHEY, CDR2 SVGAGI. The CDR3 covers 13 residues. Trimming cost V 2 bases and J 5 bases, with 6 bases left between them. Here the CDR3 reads CASSYATTGELFF. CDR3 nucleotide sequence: TGTGCCAGCAGTTACGCCACAACCGGGGAGCTGTTTTTT.